This T cell receptor (beta chain) appears in the sequencing data of a study of CD8+ T cells in alopecia areata. Study as a whole: Tofacitinib administration to treated patients was oral, at 5 to 10 mg twice daily. The study's findings and limits: Lesional scalp displayed greater clonality than normal scalp, most notably in alopecia totalis/universalis.

Trimming stripped 0 bases from V and 5 bases from J, with 8 bases between. This CDR3 contains 14 residues. Germline CDR1 reads GTSNPN; CDR2 reads SVGIG (reference sequence). In each case, RNA was isolated and then reverse transcribed into cDNA as the sequencing template. Sequencing used immunoSEQ multiplex PCR; TCRdb keeps in-frame clones, though not all of them. Among roughly 170,000 clones listed, about 63% were seen once. PBMCs were stained for CD3, CD4 and CD8, and CD4+ and CD8+ T cells were sorted. As regards this clone: The antigen is not known.

The TCR originated in a human donor with alopecia areata. The gene calls are TRBV30 and TRBJ1-6; D unclear. The source material was CD4+ T cells sorted from blood, sampled at week 0. The CDR3 DNA follows: TGTGCCTGGAGTGTGTTACAGAATAATTCACCCCTCCACTTT. Translated: CAWSVLQNNSPLHF.